These 15 T cell receptor beta chains share one sample of origin, sequenced in a study of blood T cell repertoires in COVID-19 (TCRdb year 2020). Libraries were prepared through the immunoSEQ multiplex PCR assay. TCRdb's version of the immuneACCESS table is confined to in-frame rearrangements and falls short of the full clone set. An unresolved V gene accounts for under half of the shortfall where checked; the remainder is of unknown origin. The sample table shows over 120,000 clones, and about three quarters are seen once. About 1.9% of the sample lies in the top ten. The sample taken for sequencing was peripheral blood. These receptors originate from a woman aged 60-75 years with acute or convalescent COVID-19.

This chain connects TRBV4-1 to TRBJ2-3; a weak D match, TRBD1 (5 bases). The germline CDR1 and CDR2 sequences are MGHRA and YSYEKL. The ends were cut back, 4 bases at V and 4 bases at J, with 12 bases in the middle. The CDR3 length is 14 residues. CDR3: CASSLVPTADTQYF. The CDR3 nucleotides read TGCGCCAGCAGCCTGGTTCCGACAGCAGATACGCAGTATTTT.

The V and J genes are TRBV4-2 and TRBJ1-6, with 10 bases matching TRBD1. V trimming: 4 bases; J trimming: 6 bases; junction bases outside the gene matches: 9. This CDR3 is 17 amino acids long. The germline gives CDR1 LGHNA, CDR2 YNFKEQ. The DNA of the CDR3 is TGTGCCAGCAGCCTGGAGGCCGGGACAGGGGCTAATTCACCCCTCCACTTT. It specifies CASSLEAGTGANSPLHF.

The chain couples TRBV7-8 to TRBJ1-2; 7 bases are a match to TRBD1. This CDR3 has 16 amino acids. V shed 2 bases and J 8 bases; nucleotides not matched to a gene: 14. Germline V gene lookup returns CDR1 SGHVS and CDR2 FQNEAQ. The CDR3 sequence: CASSLTPRGTLGGYTF. In DNA, the CDR3 is TGTGCCAGCAGCTTAACTCCCAGGGGGACCCTTGGAGGCTACACCTTC.

This chain joins TRBV7-6 and TRBJ2-7; D is uncertain. Trimming cost V 2 bases and J 2 bases, with 10 bases left between them. From germline, CDR1 is SGHVS and CDR2 FNYEAQ. The CDR3 contains 14 residues. The CDR3 protein is CASSLIQSPYEQYF. In nucleotides, the CDR3 is TGTGCCAGCAGCTTAATACAGAGCCCCTACGAGCAGTACTTC. Together with reference TRBV7-6 and TRBJ2-7, the CDR3 gives the full variable domain: GAGVSQSPRYKVTKRGQDVALRCDPISGHVSLYWYRQALGQGPEFLTYFNYEAQQDKSGLPNDRFSAERPEGSISTLTIQRTEQRDSAMYRCASSLIQSPYEQYFGPGTRLTVT.

As regards this clone: Germline is not matched at one junction end, which may reflect a read error. The identical CDR3 is also encoded by other nucleotide sequences in the sample. The V and J genes are TRBV11-1 and TRBJ2-2, with a tentative D call TRBD2 (5 bases). Germline V gene lookup returns CDR1 SGHAT and CDR2 FQDESV (reference sequence). This CDR3 has 13 amino acids. The CDR3 sequence is CASSLKHTGELFF. DNA of the CDR3: TGTGCCAGCAGCTTAAAGCACACCGGGGAACTGTTTTTT. The complete variable domain, with remaining parts taken from reference TRBV11-1 and TRBJ2-2, reads EAEVAQSPRYKITEKSQAVAFWCDPISGHATLYWYRQILGQGPELLVQFQDESVVDDSQLPKDRFSAERLKGVDSTLKIQPAELGDSAMYLCASSLKHTGELFFGEGSRLTVL.

This clone came up a few times. The DNA for the CDR3 is TGCGCCAGCAGTGAATACAGGGAGCAGTTCTTC. It translates to CASSEYREQFF. The chain employs TRBV10-2 and TRBJ2-1; the D gene is possibly TRBD1 (5 bases). The V end was cut by 3 bases, the J end by 10 bases, with 7 bases between. Germline loops: CDR1 WSHSY, CDR2 SAAADI. This CDR3 contains 11 residues.

The V call is TRBV6-5, the J call TRBJ2-4; weak D call: TRBD2 (6 bases). Germline lookup yields CDR1 MNHEY and CDR2 SVGAGI. V was shortened by 6 bases and J by 4 bases, with 16 bases between the two germline ends. This CDR3 region has 15 residues. Here the CDR3 DNA reads TGTGCCAGCAGGGGGGAGGCCAGATCGAAAAACATTCAGTACTTC. It specifies CASRGEARSKNIQYF.

CDR3 sequence reads: CASSYVGLAAEQFF. Written as DNA, the CDR3 is TGTGCCAGCAGTTACGTGGGACTAGCAGCCGAGCAGTTCTTC. The gene calls are TRBV6-5 and TRBJ2-1, with 9 bases that match TRBD2. The germline gives CDR1 MNHEY, CDR2 SVGAGI. This CDR3 comprises 14 residues. Trimming cost V 2 bases and J 10 bases; bases outside gene matches: 6.

The rearrangement uses TRBV20-1 and TRBJ2-7; the match to TRBD2 covers 7 bases. The J segment lost 0 bases and the V segment lost 3 bases, leaving 8 bases of the junction unmatched. The CDR3 runs 15 residues. Germline CDR1 DFQATT, CDR2 SNEGSKA (reference sequence). CDR3 nucleotides: TGCAGTGCTAGTACCGGGACTACCAGCTCCTACGAGCAGTACTTC. Its translation is CSASTGTTSSYEQYF.

The CDR3: CASSRRGTGVTGELFF. Here the CDR3 DNA reads TGTGCCAGCTCACGACGTGGGACAGGGGTCACCGGGGAGCTGTTTTTT. The chain links TRBV18 to TRBJ2-2, with TRBD1 matching over 10 bases. The CDR3 is 16 amino acids. The V and J ends lost 4 bases and 4 bases, in that order; junction bases with no gene match: 6. Germline assignment: CDR1 KGHSH and CDR2 LQKENI.

This CDR3 reads CASSQWTSGRGSGANVLTF. The CDR3 DNA sequence: TGCGCCAGCAGCCAATGGACTAGCGGGAGGGGCTCTGGGGCCAACGTCCTGACTTTC. The chain has TRBV4-1 and TRBJ2-6, with 15 bases fitting TRBD2. V was clipped by 2 bases and J by 0 bases; unmatched bases: 2. This CDR3 contains 19 residues. The V gene's germline CDR1 is MGHRA and CDR2 YSYEKL.

This chain connects TRBV7-8 to TRBJ1-1; D not resolved. V was clipped by 4 bases and J by 0 bases, with 9 bases between them. Germline values: CDR1 SGHVS, CDR2 FQNEAQ. The length of the CDR3 is 14 residues. In nucleotides, the CDR3 is TGTGCCAGCAGCTCGGCGGGGTTGAACACTGAAGCTTTCTTT. It yields the protein CASSSAGLNTEAFF.

This clone was counted between two and nine times. The chain is built from TRBV12-2 and TRBJ1-6; no check of the table's D call, TRBD1, against the DNA was made. TRBV12-2 is described as a pseudogene. CDR3 length: 18 residues. The CDR3 here is CASRVRGRQGVYNSPLHF. In nucleotides, the CDR3 is TGTGCAAGTCGCGTCCGGGGGCGACAGGGTGTCTATAATTCACCCCTCCACTTT.

The chain links TRBV19 to TRBJ2-2; the match to TRBD2 covers 7 bases. In germline, CDR1 is LNHDA, CDR2 SQIVND (reference sequence). The CDR3 totals 16 residues. V shed 5 bases and J 4 bases; nucleotides not matched to a gene: 10. This CDR3 is CASSPWSGRSTGELFF. DNA of the CDR3: TGTGCCAGTAGTCCCTGGTCCGGGAGGAGCACCGGGGAGCTGTTTTTT. Based on the CDR3 plus reference TRBV19 and TRBJ2-2, the full variable domain is DGGITQSPKYLFRKEGQNVTLSCEQNLNHDAMYWYRQDPGQGLRLIYYSQIVNDFQKGDIAEGYSVSREKKESFPLTVTSAQKNPTAFYLCASSPWSGRSTGELFFGEGSRLTVL.

This chain connects TRBV6-5 to TRBJ2-7; the match to TRBD1 covers 11 bases. The CDR3 extends over 14 amino acids. Trimming took 2 bases from V and 3 from J; bases not matched to a gene: 0. Germline CDR1 reads MNHEY; CDR2 reads SVGAGI. The CDR3 loop is CASSYGTGGYEQYF. CDR3 sequence (DNA): TGTGCCAGCAGTTACGGGACAGGGGGCTACGAGCAGTACTTC.